This T cell receptor (beta chain) derives from a study of cytomegalovirus exposure and HLA in healthy donors. General study results and limits: The only immune exposure information that was available was CMV serostatus.

Concerning this clone: Its target is unknown.

The CDR3 spans 13 residues. CDR1 SQVTM and CDR2 ANQGSEA come from the germline V gene. The germline V and J ends were trimmed by 5 bases and 5 bases, with 15 bases remaining between them. Amplification used 60 Vbeta primers and 13 Jbeta primers. Some clones are missing from TCRdb's copy, which holds only in-frame ones; the method was immunoSEQ multiplex PCR. The table lists about 160,000 clones, over 75% of them singletons, with approximately 2% in the top ten. The V call is TRBV29-1, the J call TRBJ2-5; the D gene is possibly TRBD1 (5 bases). Sequencing input: PBMCs. The sequence was collected from a woman under 30 in good health and CMV-seronegative. In DNA form, the CDR3 reads TGCAGCGTTCCCCCTCAGGGAAGGGAGACCCAGTACTTC. As protein: CSVPPQGRETQYF.